This T cell receptor (beta chain) was recorded in a study of blood T cell repertoires in COVID-19. The data were produced by immunoSEQ multiplex PCR, yet TCRdb's version contains in-frame clones alone and is incomplete. In the table there are 100,000 or so clones, 90% to 95% of which are singletons. V was pared by 4 bases and J by 2 bases, with 14 bases between. Germline V gives CDR1 LGHNT, CDR2 FRNRAP. This CDR3 is 15 amino acids long. The origin of this receptor is a man aged 50-60 years with acute or convalescent COVID-19. The sequenced material came from peripheral blood. This sequence joins TRBV12-5 and TRBJ1-1; D remains ambiguous. The CDR3 DNA reads as TGTGCTAGTGGTTCCCGAGCCTCCTCAAACACTGAAGCTTTCTTT. The encoded protein is CASGSRASSNTEAFF.